This T cell receptor (beta chain) was sequenced during a study of shared clonotypes between healthy human individuals. PCR replicates from unsorted PBMC used around 320 ng DNA, and this amount was approximately 30,000 T cell genomes. Unsorted PBMC DNA underwent sequencing on ten immunoSEQ deep assay plates. The table came from immunoSEQ multiplex PCR; TCRdb's copy has only in-frame clones and leaves some out. The data show approximately 500,000 clones, around 73% seen once. All of the donors resided in Nashville, Tennessee, and each was a Caucasian adult. CDR3 size: 12 residues. Germline CDR1 and CDR2: LNHDA and SQIVND (reference sequence). V lost 3 bases, J lost 6 bases, and 7 bases lay in between. For this clone: The sample has other DNA sequences that encode this CDR3 too.

This chain uses TRBV19 with TRBJ2-3; D remains ambiguous. The sequenced material came from PBMCs. This TCR was recovered from a woman aged 40-49 years in good health. Some clones in this sample may be carry-over from other donors' samples. In DNA, the CDR3 is TGTGCCAGTAGTATTCGACGTGATACGCAGTATTTT. Its protein is CASSIRRDTQYF. The full variable domain, completed using reference TRBV19 and TRBJ2-3, is DGGITQSPKYLFRKEGQNVTLSCEQNLNHDAMYWYRQDPGQGLRLIYYSQIVNDFQKGDIAEGYSVSREKKESFPLTVTSAQKNPTAFYLCASSIRRDTQYFGPGTRLTVL.